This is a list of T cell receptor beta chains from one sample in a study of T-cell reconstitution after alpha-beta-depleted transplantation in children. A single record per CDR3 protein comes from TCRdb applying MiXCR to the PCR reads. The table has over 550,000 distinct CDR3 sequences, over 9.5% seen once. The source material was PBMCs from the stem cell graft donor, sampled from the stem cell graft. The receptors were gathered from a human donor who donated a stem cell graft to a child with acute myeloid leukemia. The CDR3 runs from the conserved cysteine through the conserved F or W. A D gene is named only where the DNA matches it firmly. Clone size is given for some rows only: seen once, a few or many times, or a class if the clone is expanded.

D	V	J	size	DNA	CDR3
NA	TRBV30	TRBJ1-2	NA	TGTGCCTGGAGGCAGGGAGGTTATGGCTACACCTTC	CAWRQGGYGYTF
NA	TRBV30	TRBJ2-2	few	TGTGCCTGGAGTGTAAGGCACTCGAACACCGGGGAGCTGTTTTTT	CAWSVRHSNTGELFF
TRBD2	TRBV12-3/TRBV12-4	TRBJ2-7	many	TGTGCCAGCAGTTTAGGCCTAGCGGGAGACGAGCAGTACTTC	CASSLGLAGDEQYF
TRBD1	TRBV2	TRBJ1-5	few	TGTGCCAGCAGTGAATCCGCGACAGGGGTCAATCAGCCCCAGCATTTT	CASSESATGVNQPQHF
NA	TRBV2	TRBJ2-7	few	TGTGCCAGCAGTAACGGACGGACCTCCTACGAGCAGTACTTC	CASSNGRTSYEQYF
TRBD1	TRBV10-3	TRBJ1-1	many	TGTGCCATCAGTGATCCTAACGGACAGGGGGAGACTGAAGCTTTCTTT	CAISDPNGQGETEAFF
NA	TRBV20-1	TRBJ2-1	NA	TGCAGTGCCGGTGGTGGGCATGCTTCGGATGAGCAGTTCTTC	CSAGGGHASDEQFF
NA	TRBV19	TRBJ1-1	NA	TGTGCCAGTAGTAATGCAGGAATGAACACTGAAGCTTTCTTT	CASSNAGMNTEAFF
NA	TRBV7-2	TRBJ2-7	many	TGTGCCAGCAGCTACCGACTGGGTAACTACGAGCAGTACTTC	CASSYRLGNYEQYF
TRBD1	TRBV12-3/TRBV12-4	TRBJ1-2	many	TGTGCCAGCAGCCATGGGACAGGGGGCAACTATGGCTACACCTTC	CASSHGTGGNYGYTF
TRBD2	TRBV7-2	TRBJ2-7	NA	TGTGCCAGCAGGCCCCAACTAGCGGGGGGCTACGAGCAGTACTTC	CASRPQLAGGYEQYF